The source of this TCR beta chain is a study of T cells in Graves' hyperthyroidism and ophthalmopathy. Germline-derived CDR1 and CDR2 are SGHTA and FQGNSA. The germline V and J ends were trimmed by 4 bases and 4 bases, with 14 bases remaining between them. CDR3 size: 15 residues. TCR beta CDR3 region amplification was performed from RNA transcripts. RT-PCR in the first round (using the HTBI primer set) targeted the TCR CDR3. TCRdb reprocessed the multiplex PCR reads with MiXCR, giving one entry per CDR3 protein. In the table there are about 690,000 distinct CDR3 sequences, 17% of which are singletons.

The specimen was blood. The rearrangement links TRBV7-2 to TRBJ1-5; weak D call: TRBD1 (5 bases). The sequence came from a man aged 45-65 years with Graves' hyperthyroidism. The CDR3 loop reads CASSSATELNQPQHF. In DNA form, the CDR3 reads TGTGCCAGCAGCTCAGCGACAGAACTTAATCAGCCCCAGCATTTT.